This entry lists 16 T cell receptor beta chains sequenced from one sample in a study of shared clonotypes between healthy human individuals. Data came from immunoSEQ multiplex PCR; TCRdb stores just in-frame clones and leaves some out. Among about 330,000 clones listed, 74% were seen once. The sample consisted of memory CD4+ T cells sorted from blood. Regarding subset: CD45RA-negative fraction. The receptors were gathered from a man under 40 in good health.

This clone showed up just once. The V gene is TRBV28, the J gene TRBJ2-7; 7 bases agree with TRBD1. Germline V CDR1 and CDR2: MDHEN, SYDVKM. CDR3 length: 18 residues. J was trimmed by 5 bases and V by 4 bases; bases with no gene match: 20. CDR3 amino acids: CASSSDRQGWFGVDEQYF. The CDR3 DNA sequence: TGTGCCAGCAGTTCTGACCGACAGGGTTGGTTCGGCGTGGACGAGCAGTACTTC.

The V call is TRBV5-1, the J call TRBJ2-1; 13 positions agree with TRBD2. Germline V gives CDR1 SGHRS, CDR2 YFSETQ. The J segment lost 7 bases and the V segment lost 4 bases, leaving 11 bases of the junction unmatched. The CDR3 is made up of 17 amino acids. As DNA, the CDR3 is TGCGCCAGCAGCCCCGTTCTCACTAGCGGGAGGGCTAATGAGCAGTTCTTC. It translates to CASSPVLTSGRANEQFF. Full variable domain (remainder filled in from reference TRBV5-1 and TRBJ2-1): KAGVTQTPRYLIKTRGQQVTLSCSPISGHRSVSWYQQTPGQGLQFLFEYFSETQRNKGNFPGRFSGRQFSNSRSEMNVSTLELGDSALYLCASSPVLTSGRANEQFFGPGTRLTVL.

This clone occurred a few times. This sequence joins TRBV29-1 and TRBJ1-3, with D perhaps matching TRBD1 (5 bases). This CDR3 contains 16 residues. Trimming removed 3 bases from V and 6 bases from J, with 21 bases in between. Germline V gene lookup returns CDR1 SQVTM and CDR2 ANQGSEA. Here the CDR3 DNA reads TGCAGCGTTGACCCGACGGGACTTTTGTCCGAAAACACCATATATTTT. Protein sequence: CSVDPTGLLSENTIYF.

The chain couples TRBV7-2 to TRBJ2-4; 14 nucleotides line up with TRBD2. The CDR3 sequence is 19 residues long. Germline CDR1 reads SGHTA; CDR2 reads FQGNSA. With 4 bases clipped from V and 1 base from J, the junction kept 9 bases outside the gene matches. CDR3 in DNA: TGTGCCAGCAGCTCTGGACTAGCGGGAGGAACGGGGGCCAAAAACATTCAGTACTTC. It is translated as CASSSGLAGGTGAKNIQYF.

The chain uses TRBV7-3 and TRBJ2-7; TRBD1 is a possible D gene (5 bases). The CDR3 covers 17 residues. Trimming removed 5 bases at V and 4 bases at J, with 24 bases between. Germline CDR1 SGHTA, CDR2 FQGTGA. Written as DNA, the CDR3 is TGTGCCAGCAGCCCCTCGGTCGGACAAACCGGACCTTACGAGCAGTACTTC. It specifies CASSPSVGQTGPYEQYF.

CDR3: CAISESRQGAIEQFF. The DNA of the CDR3 is TGTGCCATCAGTGAGTCGAGGCAGGGGGCGATTGAGCAGTTCTTC. The rearrangement links TRBV10-3 to TRBJ2-1, with 8 bases aligning to TRBD1. This CDR3 comprises 15 residues. Losses at the gene ends were 0 bases for V and 9 bases for J; bases not matched to a gene: 7. Per the germline V gene, CDR1 is ENHRY and CDR2 is SYGVKD.

The rearrangement uses TRBV29-1 and TRBJ2-5; a possible D gene is TRBD1 (6 bases). Deletions cut 8 bases from V and 2 bases from J, with 15 bases between. The CDR3 runs 13 residues. From germline, CDR1 is SQVTM and CDR2 ANQGSEA. The DNA for the CDR3 is TGCAGCACCAGGGGTCCCGAACAAGAGACCCAGTACTTC. This encodes CSTRGPEQETQYF.

This rearrangement joins TRBV4-2 to TRBJ2-7; 8 bases map to TRBD1. With 1 base clipped from V and 3 bases from J, the junction kept 5 bases outside the gene matches. From germline, CDR1 is LGHNA and CDR2 YNFKEQ. The CDR3 consists of 15 residues. The CDR3 DNA sequence: TGTGCCAGCAGCCAAGCACCGGGACAGGACTACGAGCAGTACTTC. Protein: CASSQAPGQDYEQYF.

V is TRBV18 and J is TRBJ1-3; D is possibly TRBD1 (6 bases). V was trimmed by 3 bases and J by 2 bases, leaving 11 bases between them. The germline V gene has CDR1 KGHSH and CDR2 LQKENI. This CDR3 has 15 amino acids. The CDR3 spells CASSPGQTTGNTIYF. The CDR3 DNA reads as TGTGCCAGCTCACCCGGACAGACTACTGGAAACACCATATATTTT.

This chain connects TRBV2 to TRBJ2-1, with D maybe TRBD2 (5 bases). The V and J ends lost 7 bases and 5 bases respectively, with 15 bases between them. CDR3 length: 14 residues. Germline CDR1 reads SNHLY; CDR2 reads FYNNEI. The CDR3 loop reads CASTRTLGNNEQFF. CDR3 DNA: TGTGCCAGCACCCGAACACTAGGTAACAATGAGCAGTTCTTC.

V gene TRBV11-2 combines with J gene TRBJ2-5, with unresolved D. CDR1 SGHAT and CDR2 FQNNGV come from the germline V gene. V was trimmed by 3 bases and J by 3 bases, leaving 5 bases between them. CDR3 size: 12 residues. CDR3: CASSFVEETQYF. CDR3 DNA: TGTGCCAGCAGCTTTGTGGAAGAGACCCAGTACTTC.

This clone was recorded only once. The chain is built from TRBV9 and TRBJ2-3, with D unclear. Germline V gene data show CDR1 as SGDLS and CDR2 as YYNGEE. The CDR3 loop spans 14 amino acids. Trimming pared 1 base from V and 0 bases from J, leaving 6 bases between. This CDR3 is CASSVYTSTDTQYF. CDR3 DNA sequence: TGTGCCAGCAGCGTATACACAAGCACAGATACGCAGTATTTT.

The rearrangement joins TRBV5-6 to TRBJ1-2; weak D call: TRBD1 (5 bases). The CDR3 is made up of 14 amino acids. Per germline, CDR1 SGHDT and CDR2 YYEEEE. V was clipped by 3 bases and J by 4 bases, with 13 bases between them. The CDR3 DNA reads TGTGCCAGCAGCTCGGACCCTGGGGGCTATGGCTACACCTTC. Residues: CASSSDPGGYGYTF. Drawing the rest from reference TRBV5-6 and TRBJ1-2, the complete variable domain is DAGVTQSPTHLIKTRGQQVTLRCSPKSGHDTVSWYQQALGQGPQFIFQYYEEEERQRGNFPDRFSGHQFPNYSSELNVNALLLGDSALYLCASSSDPGGYGYTFGSGTRLTVV.

There are a few counts of this clone. The chain links TRBV10-1 to TRBJ1-1, with D unresolved. Per germline, CDR1 WNHNN and CDR2 SYGVQD (reference sequence). V lost 5 bases and J lost 1, with 5 bases in between. This CDR3 spans 12 amino acids. This CDR3 is CASSRGNTEAFF. The CDR3 DNA reads as TGCGCCAGCAGTCGGGGGAACACTGAAGCTTTCTTT.

The chain uses TRBV5-6 and TRBJ1-2; maybe TRBD1 (5 bases). Trimming removed 0 bases from V and 3 bases from J, with 12 bases in between. Germline V gives CDR1 SGHDT, CDR2 YYEEEE. This CDR3 has 15 residues. The CDR3 region is CASSLAPGADYGYTF. The CDR3 coding sequence is TGTGCCAGCAGCTTGGCCCCTGGGGCGGACTATGGCTACACCTTC.

The rearrangement uses TRBV10-3 and TRBJ1-1, with 7 bases matching TRBD1. Germline lookup yields CDR1 ENHRY and CDR2 SYGVKD. The CDR3 totals 14 residues. Trimming removed 9 bases from V and 0 bases from J; junction bases left unmatched: 7. The CDR3 loop is CAMGAGQLNTEAFF. Written as DNA, the CDR3 is TGTGCCATGGGAGCGGGACAGCTGAACACTGAAGCTTTCTTT.